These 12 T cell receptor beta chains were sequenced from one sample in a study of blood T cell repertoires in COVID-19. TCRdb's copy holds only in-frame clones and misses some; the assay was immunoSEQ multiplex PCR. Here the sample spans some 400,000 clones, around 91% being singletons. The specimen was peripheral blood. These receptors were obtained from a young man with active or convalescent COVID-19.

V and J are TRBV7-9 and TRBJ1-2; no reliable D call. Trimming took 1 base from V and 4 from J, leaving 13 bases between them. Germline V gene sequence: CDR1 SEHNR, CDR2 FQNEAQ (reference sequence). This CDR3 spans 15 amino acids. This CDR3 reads CASSLDLRPFYGYTF. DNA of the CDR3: TGTGCCAGCAGCTTAGATTTGAGGCCTTTCTATGGCTACACCTTC. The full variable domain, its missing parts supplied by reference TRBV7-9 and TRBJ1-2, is DTGVSQNPRHKITKRGQNVTFRCDPISEHNRLYWYRQTLGQGPEFLTYFQNEAQLEKSRLLSDRFSAERPKGSFSTLEIQRTEQGDSAMYLCASSLDLRPFYGYTFGSGTRLTVV.

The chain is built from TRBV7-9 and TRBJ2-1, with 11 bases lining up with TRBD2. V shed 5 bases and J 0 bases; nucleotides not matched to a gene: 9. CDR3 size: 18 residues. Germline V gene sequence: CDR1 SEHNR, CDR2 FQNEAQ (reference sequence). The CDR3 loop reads CASSQGTSGTSSYNEQFF. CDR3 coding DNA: TGTGCCAGCAGCCAGGGGACTAGCGGAACCAGCTCCTACAATGAGCAGTTCTTC.

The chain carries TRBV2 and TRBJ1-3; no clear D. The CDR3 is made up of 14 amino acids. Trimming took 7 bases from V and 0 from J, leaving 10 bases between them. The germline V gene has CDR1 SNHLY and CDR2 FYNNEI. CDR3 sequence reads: CASTRSVSGNTIYF. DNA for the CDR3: TGTGCCAGCACCCGCTCGGTCTCTGGAAACACCATATATTTT.

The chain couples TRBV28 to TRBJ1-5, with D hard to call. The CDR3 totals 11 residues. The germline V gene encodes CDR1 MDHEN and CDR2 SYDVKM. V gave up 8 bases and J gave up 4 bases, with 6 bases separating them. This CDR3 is CASHKNQPQHF. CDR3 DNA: TGTGCCAGCCACAAAAATCAGCCCCAGCATTTT.

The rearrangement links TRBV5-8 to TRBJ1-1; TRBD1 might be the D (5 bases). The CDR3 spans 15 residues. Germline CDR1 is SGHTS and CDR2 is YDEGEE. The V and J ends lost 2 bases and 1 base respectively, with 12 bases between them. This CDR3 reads CASSLRGRANTEAFF. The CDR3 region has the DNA TGTGCCAGCAGCTTAAGGGGCAGGGCGAACACTGAAGCTTTCTTT.

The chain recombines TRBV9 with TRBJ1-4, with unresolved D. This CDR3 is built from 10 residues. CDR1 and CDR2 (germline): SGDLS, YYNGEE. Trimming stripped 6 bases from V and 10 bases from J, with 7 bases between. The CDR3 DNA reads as TGTGCCAGCATCGGGAGAAAACTGTTTTTT. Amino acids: CASIGRKLFF.

CDR3 residues: CASSQGTQGTEAFF. DNA for the CDR3: TGTGCCAGCAGCCAAGGGACCCAGGGGACTGAAGCTTTCTTT. The chain couples TRBV3-1 (or the pseudogene TRBV3-2) to TRBJ1-1, with D possibly matching TRBD1 (6 bases). The length of the CDR3 is 14 residues. Trimming took off 1 base at V and 5 bases at J, with 11 bases between the two ends. Germline CDR1 is LGHDT and CDR2 is YNNKEL (reference sequence).

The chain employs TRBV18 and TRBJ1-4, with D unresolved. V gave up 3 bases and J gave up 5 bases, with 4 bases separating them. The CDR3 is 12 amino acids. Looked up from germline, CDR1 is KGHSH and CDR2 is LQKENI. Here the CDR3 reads CASSPPNEKLFF. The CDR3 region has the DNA TGTGCCAGCTCACCCCCGAATGAAAAACTGTTTTTT.

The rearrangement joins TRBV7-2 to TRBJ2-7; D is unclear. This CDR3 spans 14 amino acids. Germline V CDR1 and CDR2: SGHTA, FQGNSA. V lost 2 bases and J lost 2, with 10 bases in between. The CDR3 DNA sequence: TGTGCCAGCAGCTTACCAGGATCTACCTACGAGCAGTACTTC. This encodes CASSLPGSTYEQYF.

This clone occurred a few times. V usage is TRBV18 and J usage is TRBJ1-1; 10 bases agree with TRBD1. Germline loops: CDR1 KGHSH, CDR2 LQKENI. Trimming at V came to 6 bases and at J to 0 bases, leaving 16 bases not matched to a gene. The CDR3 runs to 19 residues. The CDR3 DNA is TGTGCCAGCTCCCACACAAGTGGGGACAGGGGTACTGTGAACACTGAAGCTTTCTTT. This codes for CASSHTSGDRGTVNTEAFF.

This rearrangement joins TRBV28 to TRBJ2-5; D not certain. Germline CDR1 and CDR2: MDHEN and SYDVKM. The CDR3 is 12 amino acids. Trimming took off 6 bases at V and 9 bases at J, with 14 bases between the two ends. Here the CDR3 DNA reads TGTGCCAGCAGGAATATTTTGTGGCCCCAGTACTTC. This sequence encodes CASRNILWPQYF.

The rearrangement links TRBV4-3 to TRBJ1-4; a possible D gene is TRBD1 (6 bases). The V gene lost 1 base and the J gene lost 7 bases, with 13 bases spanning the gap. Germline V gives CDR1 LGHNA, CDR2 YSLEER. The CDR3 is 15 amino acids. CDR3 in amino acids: CASSQVPQGGEKLFF. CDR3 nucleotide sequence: TGCGCCAGCAGCCAAGTTCCACAGGGTGGTGAAAAACTGTTTTTT.